This TCR beta chain emerged from a study of CD8+CD57+ T cells in acquired aplastic anemia. Study summary: CD4+ and CD8+ cells, once sorted, gave DNA averaging around 3.4 ug.

Researchers used genomic DNA as the template to profile TCR beta VDJ and CDR3. TCRdb fed the reads into MiXCR, producing one record per CDR3 protein. Found here are some 280,000 distinct CDR3 sequences, approximately 56% of them singletons; the top ten hold approximately 8%. About this clonotype: Its matching antigen is unknown.

Notes on the study in general: The study identified roughly 29 CD8+ CDR3 sequences shared by patients and controls. Researchers reported that CD8+ Simpson's diversity was not significantly different in patients versus controls.

From germline, CDR1 is SQVTM and CDR2 ANQGSEA. This CDR3 is 15 amino acids long. After removal of 4 bases from V and 9 bases from J, the junction contained 8 bases not matched to a gene. This receptor was obtained from a human donor with severe aplastic anemia or a healthy control (not recorded which). The V gene is TRBV29-1, the J gene TRBJ2-1; 14 bases agree with TRBD2. Sample: sorted CD4+, CD8+, or CD8+CD57+ T cells (not recorded which) from PBMCs. The CDR3 nucleotides read TGCAGCGTTGCCGGGACTAGCGGGAGAATGACTGAGCAGTTCTTC. As protein: CSVAGTSGRMTEQFF.